A selection of T cell receptor beta chains follows, all from one sample in a study of T cell repertoires in cytomegalovirus infection. No antigen has been assigned to these receptors. Each CDR3 protein is one row after TCRdb ran MiXCR on the reads. Here the sample spans nearly 700,000 distinct CDR3 sequences, around 30% being singletons. The sequences come from cultured PBMCs, collected from culture after CMV antigen stimulation. The source of these receptors is a human donor in good health (CMV status not recorded). Some clones in this sample may be carry-over from other donors' samples. Both conserved end residues are part of each CDR3. The D gene is left open where the match is weak. Clone size, where shown, is once, few, many, or a class for clones that have expanded.

J gene: TRBJ2-1; clone size: few; D gene: TRBD2; V gene: TRBV27; CDR3 protein: CASRGLADNEQFF; CDR3 DNA: TGTGCCAGCCGGGGACTAGCGGACAATGAGCAGTTCTTC
J gene: TRBJ2-4; clone size: .; D gene: .; V gene: TRBV6-2/TRBV6-3; CDR3 protein: CAIQGLALVIQYF; CDR3 DNA: TGTGCCATCCAGGGGCTAGCGCTGGTCATTCAGTACTTC
J gene: TRBJ2-7; clone size: few; D gene: .; V gene: TRBV2; CDR3 protein: CASSGFSRQFGIYEQYF; CDR3 DNA: TGTGCCAGCAGTGGGTTTAGCAGACAGTTCGGTATCTACGAGCAGTACTTC
J gene: TRBJ2-1; clone size: .; D gene: TRBD2; V gene: TRBV7-2; CDR3 protein: CASSYGTSPSNEQFF; CDR3 DNA: TGTGCCAGCAGCTACGGGACTAGCCCTTCCAATGAGCAGTTCTTC
J gene: TRBJ1-5; clone size: few; D gene: TRBD1; V gene: TRBV19; CDR3 protein: CASSPTGANNQPQHF; CDR3 DNA: TGTGCCAGTAGCCCAACAGGGGCCAACAATCAGCCCCAGCATTTT
J gene: TRBJ2-3; clone size: few; D gene: TRBD2; V gene: TRBV5-4; CDR3 protein: CASSLDSGGSTDTQYF; CDR3 DNA: TGTGCCAGCAGCTTGGATTCGGGAGGGAGCACAGATACGCAGTATTTT
J gene: TRBJ2-3; clone size: many; D gene: TRBD2; V gene: TRBV7-2; CDR3 protein: CATGLAGSTDTQYF; CDR3 DNA: TGTGCCACGGGACTAGCGGGGAGCACAGATACGCAGTATTTT
J gene: TRBJ2-2; clone size: .; D gene: .; V gene: TRBV7-8; CDR3 protein: CASSFAFGESGTGELFF; CDR3 DNA: TGTGCCAGCAGCTTCGCCTTTGGGGAAAGTGGGACCGGGGAGCTGTTTTTT
J gene: TRBJ2-1; clone size: many; D gene: .; V gene: TRBV7-2; CDR3 protein: CASSLRRGSYNEQFF; CDR3 DNA: TGTGCCAGCAGCCTCCGCAGGGGATCCTACAATGAGCAGTTCTTC
J gene: TRBJ1-2; clone size: few; D gene: .; V gene: TRBV19; CDR3 protein: CASSIVSGSSYGYTF; CDR3 DNA: TGTGCCAGTAGTATAGTTTCAGGGTCGAGCTATGGCTACACCTTC
J gene: TRBJ2-7; clone size: few; D gene: .; V gene: TRBV6-2/TRBV6-3; CDR3 protein: CASSYSNSPDRSAFYEQYF; CDR3 DNA: TGTGCCAGCAGTTACTCGAATAGCCCCGACAGGTCCGCCTTTTACGAGCAGTACTTC
J gene: TRBJ2-4; clone size: few; D gene: .; V gene: TRBV5-5; CDR3 protein: CASSFVGGLAKNIQYF; CDR3 DNA: TGTGCCAGCAGCTTTGTGGGAGGACTAGCCAAAAACATTCAGTACTTC
J gene: TRBJ2-7; clone size: few; D gene: .; V gene: TRBV27; CDR3 protein: CASGTRGLYEQYF; CDR3 DNA: TGTGCCAGCGGCACCCGGGGCCTCTACGAGCAGTACTTC
J gene: TRBJ1-2; clone size: few; D gene: .; V gene: TRBV29-1; CDR3 protein: CSVAGPGGYTF; CDR3 DNA: TGCAGCGTTGCTGGGCCAGGGGGCTACACCTTC
J gene: TRBJ2-3; clone size: .; D gene: .; V gene: TRBV3-1; CDR3 protein: CASTSTLTDTQYF; CDR3 DNA: TGTGCCAGCACTTCGACTCTTACAGATACGCAGTATTTT
J gene: TRBJ1-3; clone size: .; D gene: .; V gene: TRBV25-1; CDR3 protein: CASSDSHGNTIYF; CDR3 DNA: TGTGCCAGCAGTGACAGCCATGGAAACACCATATATTTT
J gene: TRBJ2-1; clone size: .; D gene: TRBD2; V gene: TRBV19; CDR3 protein: CASTFLAGGENEQFF; CDR3 DNA: TGTGCCAGTACTTTTTTGGCGGGGGGAGAGAATGAGCAGTTCTTC
J gene: TRBJ1-6; clone size: many; D gene: TRBD1; V gene: TRBV7-2; CDR3 protein: CASSPGQHNSPLHF; CDR3 DNA: TGTGCCAGCAGCCCGGGACAGCATAATTCACCCCTCCACTTT
J gene: TRBJ1-1; clone size: .; D gene: .; V gene: TRBV5-1; CDR3 protein: CASSPRGMTTEAFF; CDR3 DNA: TGCGCCAGCAGCCCCAGGGGTATGACCACTGAAGCTTTCTTT
J gene: TRBJ2-7; clone size: .; D gene: TRBD2; V gene: TRBV4-1; CDR3 protein: CASSQVVSGVFGQYF; CDR3 DNA: TGCGCCAGCAGCCAAGTGGTTAGCGGGGTCTTTGGGCAGTACTTC
J gene: TRBJ1-2; clone size: .; D gene: .; V gene: TRBV11-2; CDR3 protein: CASSLGRYNYGYTF; CDR3 DNA: TGTGCCAGCAGCTTAGGGAGGTATAACTATGGCTACACCTTC
J gene: TRBJ2-1; clone size: .; D gene: TRBD2; V gene: TRBV5-4; CDR3 protein: CASSRTQTSVVSNEQFF; CDR3 DNA: TGTGCCAGCAGCCGAACCCAGACTAGCGTGGTCTCCAATGAGCAGTTCTTC
J gene: TRBJ1-1; clone size: .; D gene: .; V gene: TRBV20-1; CDR3 protein: CSALNSGRDTEAFF; CDR3 DNA: TGCAGTGCTCTCAATTCCGGGCGGGACACTGAAGCTTTCTTT
J gene: TRBJ2-2; clone size: few; D gene: .; V gene: TRBV9; CDR3 protein: CASSVTAWANTGELFF; CDR3 DNA: TGTGCCAGCAGCGTGACTGCCTGGGCGAACACCGGGGAGCTGTTTTTT
J gene: TRBJ2-1; clone size: few; D gene: .; V gene: TRBV12-3/TRBV12-4; CDR3 protein: CASSLRPPSSSSYNEQFF; CDR3 DNA: TGTGCCAGCAGTTTACGCCCCCCGAGTTCCAGCTCCTACAATGAGCAGTTCTTC
J gene: TRBJ2-7; clone size: few; D gene: .; V gene: TRBV7-8; CDR3 protein: CASSFGGSAEQYF; CDR3 DNA: TGTGCCAGCAGCTTCGGTGGTTCCGCCGAGCAGTACTTC
J gene: TRBJ2-3; clone size: .; D gene: TRBD2; V gene: TRBV20-1; CDR3 protein: CSAHSGRAVDTQYF; CDR3 DNA: TGCAGTGCTCATAGCGGGAGGGCCGTAGATACGCAGTATTTT
J gene: TRBJ2-7; clone size: .; D gene: .; V gene: TRBV6-1; CDR3 protein: CASTQHPTRTSYEQYF; CDR3 DNA: TGTGCCAGCACCCAGCACCCGACGAGGACAAGCTACGAGCAGTACTTC
J gene: TRBJ2-5; clone size: many; D gene: .; V gene: TRBV7-8; CDR3 protein: CASSLSVSTTGTQYF; CDR3 DNA: TGTGCCAGCAGCTTGTCAGTCTCCACGACGGGGACCCAGTACTTC
J gene: TRBJ2-7; clone size: .; D gene: .; V gene: TRBV18; CDR3 protein: CASSPGTLPYEQYF; CDR3 DNA: TGTGCCAGCTCACCGGGGACACTTCCCTACGAGCAGTACTTC
J gene: TRBJ2-1; clone size: many; D gene: TRBD2; V gene: TRBV7-2; CDR3 protein: CASSLSSGEYNEQFF; CDR3 DNA: TGTGCCAGCAGCTTAAGTAGCGGGGAGTACAATGAGCAGTTCTTC
J gene: TRBJ2-3; clone size: .; D gene: .; V gene: TRBV19; CDR3 protein: CASRTGTSPTDTQYF; CDR3 DNA: TGTGCCAGTAGGACCGGGACATCTCCCACAGATACGCAGTATTTT
J gene: TRBJ2-2; clone size: .; D gene: .; V gene: TRBV6-1; CDR3 protein: CASSEVGAGELFF; CDR3 DNA: TGTGCCAGCAGCGAAGTCGGCGCCGGGGAGCTGTTTTTT
J gene: TRBJ2-5; clone size: few; D gene: TRBD2; V gene: TRBV4-3; CDR3 protein: CASSQAYSGSAETQYF; CDR3 DNA: TGCGCCAGCAGCCAAGCCTATAGCGGGAGTGCCGAAACCCAGTACTTC
J gene: TRBJ1-2; clone size: many; D gene: .; V gene: TRBV7-2; CDR3 protein: CASSLVAGIGYGYTF; CDR3 DNA: TGTGCCAGCAGCTTAGTAGCAGGGATTGGCTATGGCTACACCTTC
J gene: TRBJ2-1; clone size: few; D gene: .; V gene: TRBV7-8; CDR3 protein: CASSLEGYLGVDEQFF; CDR3 DNA: TGTGCCAGCAGCTTAGAGGGCTATCTAGGGGTCGATGAGCAGTTCTTC
J gene: TRBJ1-6; clone size: .; D gene: TRBD1; V gene: TRBV7-8; CDR3 protein: CASSLSNRDRGDSPLHF; CDR3 DNA: TGTGCCAGCAGCCTGTCTAATCGCGACAGGGGAGATTCACCCCTCCACTTT
J gene: TRBJ1-4; clone size: few; D gene: TRBD1; V gene: TRBV4-2; CDR3 protein: CASSQGDRGLEKLFF; CDR3 DNA: TGTGCCAGCAGCCAAGGGGACAGGGGGCTTGAAAAACTGTTTTTT
J gene: TRBJ1-1; clone size: .; D gene: .; V gene: TRBV19; CDR3 protein: CASSITISNTEAFF; CDR3 DNA: TGTGCCAGTAGTATTACCATTTCGAACACTGAAGCTTTCTTT
J gene: TRBJ2-3; clone size: .; D gene: TRBD2; V gene: TRBV7-6; CDR3 protein: CASSSSRGGMRVDTQYF; CDR3 DNA: TGTGCCAGCAGCTCCTCCCGCGGGGGGATGAGAGTGGATACGCAGTATTTT
J gene: TRBJ2-7; clone size: .; D gene: TRBD2; V gene: TRBV11-2; CDR3 protein: CASSLTSAIYEQYF; CDR3 DNA: TGTGCCAGCAGCTTAACTAGCGCGATCTACGAGCAGTACTTC
J gene: TRBJ2-3; clone size: few; D gene: TRBD2; V gene: TRBV7-6; CDR3 protein: CASSRARLAAYTDTQYF; CDR3 DNA: TGTGCCAGCAGCAGAGCCCGACTAGCGGCCTACACAGATACGCAGTATTTT
J gene: TRBJ2-5; clone size: .; D gene: .; V gene: TRBV6-2/TRBV6-3; CDR3 protein: CASRELRQYQETQYF; CDR3 DNA: TGTGCCAGCAGAGAGCTAAGACAGTACCAAGAGACCCAGTACTTC
J gene: TRBJ2-5; clone size: .; D gene: TRBD2; V gene: TRBV9; CDR3 protein: CASSVDPGLAGPLRF; CDR3 DNA: TGTGCCAGCAGCGTAGACCCGGGACTAGCGGGCCCCCTCCGCTTC
J gene: TRBJ2-1; clone size: .; D gene: TRBD2; V gene: TRBV7-8; CDR3 protein: CASSLYLRYVGAGEDNEQFF; CDR3 DNA: TGTGCCAGCAGCTTATATTTGCGATACGTAGGGGCGGGGGAGGACAATGAGCAGTTCTTC
J gene: TRBJ2-3; clone size: .; D gene: .; V gene: TRBV5-1; CDR3 protein: CASSPREGRTDTQYF; CDR3 DNA: TGCGCCAGCAGCCCTCGTGAGGGGCGCACAGATACGCAGTATTTT
J gene: TRBJ2-5; clone size: .; D gene: TRBD1; V gene: TRBV4-1; CDR3 protein: CASSHGQGVETQYF; CDR3 DNA: TGCGCCAGCAGCCATGGCCAGGGGGTAGAGACCCAGTACTTC
J gene: TRBJ2-7; clone size: few; D gene: .; V gene: TRBV27; CDR3 protein: CASRAGDEQYF; CDR3 DNA: TGTGCCAGCAGGGCAGGGGACGAGCAGTACTTC
J gene: TRBJ1-5; clone size: .; D gene: .; V gene: TRBV12-3/TRBV12-4; CDR3 protein: CASSPGLEGSNQPQHF; CDR3 DNA: TGTGCCAGCAGCCCCGGGCTAGAGGGGAGCAATCAGCCCCAGCATTTT
J gene: TRBJ2-1; clone size: many; D gene: .; V gene: TRBV6-1; CDR3 protein: CASRADSYNEQFF; CDR3 DNA: TGTGCCAGCAGGGCCGATTCCTACAATGAGCAGTTCTTC
J gene: TRBJ2-5; clone size: many; D gene: TRBD1; V gene: TRBV7-2; CDR3 protein: CASSVGTGESRETQYF; CDR3 DNA: TGTGCCAGCAGCGTCGGGACAGGGGAATCTAGAGAGACCCAGTACTTC
J gene: TRBJ2-5; clone size: .; D gene: .; V gene: TRBV11-2; CDR3 protein: CASSQGGGGETQYF; CDR3 DNA: TGTGCCAGCAGCCAAGGTGGGGGCGGCGAGACCCAGTACTTC
J gene: TRBJ2-1; clone size: few; D gene: .; V gene: TRBV19; CDR3 protein: CASSTLLDEQFF; CDR3 DNA: TGTGCCAGTAGCACGCTTTTGGATGAGCAGTTCTTC